What follows is one T cell receptor beta chain and its context. V lost 4 bases, J lost 2 bases, and 5 bases stayed unmatched. The CDR3 has 15 amino acids. The germline gives CDR1 SGDLS, CDR2 YYNGEE. How the authors handled the data: Quantification of nucleated cells was approximated via reference gene primer amplification. Sequencing was performed with immunoSEQ multiplex PCR; in TCRdb, only in-frame clones are kept and a portion is missing. Clonal size and the V and J genes are those of that table, whereas D and trimming came from the DNA. Of about 120,000 clones listed, around 77% are singletons. The sample originates from a study of blood T cell repertoires in COVID-19. Whole-study context: From T cells, B-cell-depleted T cells, or PBMCs came the material, which was cDNA or gDNA.

This chain connects TRBV9 to TRBJ1-1; 10 nucleotides match TRBD1. The clonotype originates from a human donor in a cohort sampled during active COVID-19. The sample comprised peripheral blood. The CDR3 region is CASSSWTGGNTEAFF. As DNA, the CDR3 is TGTGCCAGCAGCTCATGGACAGGGGGAAACACTGAAGCTTTCTTT.